These 4 T cell receptor beta chains were all obtained from the same sample, sequenced in a study of CD8+CD57+ T cells in acquired aplastic anemia. Genomic DNA templated the TCR beta VDJ and CDR3 profiling. MiXCR was run by TCRdb on the reads, yielding one entry per CDR3 protein. This sample has 42,000 or so distinct CDR3 sequences; 68% occur once, and the top ten carry about a quarter. Sequencing was performed on sorted CD4+, CD8+, or CD8+CD57+ T cells (not recorded which) from PBMCs. These receptor sequences come from a human donor in good health, serving as a control.

The V gene is TRBV20-1, the J gene TRBJ1-2; D not certain. CDR1 DFQATT and CDR2 SNEGSKA come from the germline V gene (reference sequence). This CDR3 has 13 residues. V gave up 1 base and J gave up 1 base, with 7 bases separating them. The CDR3 here is CSARVGLNYGYTF. DNA for the CDR3: TGCAGTGCTAGAGTGGGCCTTAACTATGGCTACACCTTC.

This rearrangement joins TRBV10-3 to TRBJ2-1, with TRBD2 matching over 8 bases. The CDR3 sequence is 15 residues long. Germline V CDR1 and CDR2: ENHRY, SYGVKD. J gave up 5 bases and V 5 bases, and 8 bases lay outside the gene matches. The CDR3 coding sequence is TGTGCCATCAGTAAGACTAGCGTAGGGGACAATGAGCAGTTCTTC. It yields the protein CAISKTSVGDNEQFF.

This clonotype was counted many times. The V gene is TRBV7-2, the J gene TRBJ2-3, with a weak D call TRBD2 (5 bases). The CDR3 contains 15 residues. Deletions cut 0 bases from V and 3 bases from J, with 10 bases between. Germline loops: CDR1 SGHTA, CDR2 FQGNSA. CDR3: CASSLAVGGTDTQYF. For the CDR3, the DNA is TGTGCCAGCAGCTTAGCGGTGGGCGGGACAGATACGCAGTATTTT. The full variable domain, with the rest looked up from reference TRBV7-2 and TRBJ2-3, is GAGVSQSPSNKVTEKGKDVELRCDPISGHTALYWYRQSLGQGLEFLIYFQGNSAPDKSGLPSDRFSAERTGGSVSTLTIQRTQQEDSAVYLCASSLAVGGTDTQYFGPGTRLTVL.

Only a few counts were recorded for this clonotype. The rearrangement joins TRBV7-9 to TRBJ2-7; perhaps TRBD2 as D (5 bases). Trimming removed 5 bases from V and 5 bases from J, with 10 bases in between. This CDR3 contains 12 residues. Per the germline V gene, CDR1 is SEHNR and CDR2 is FQNEAQ (reference sequence). The CDR3 DNA is TGTGCCAGCAGCCGACCGGGGAACGAGCAGTACTTC. Encoded protein: CASSRPGNEQYF.